Following are 8 T cell receptor beta chains from one sample sequenced in a study of T cells in Graves' hyperthyroidism and ophthalmopathy (dated by TCRdb to the late 2010s). Libraries were built with multiplex PCR. Sequencer: Illumina HiSeq 2000. Amplification of TCR beta CDR3 regions was carried out from RNA transcripts. A first-round RT-PCR of the TCR CDR3 used the HTBI primer set with the Qiagen OneStep RT-PCR kit. TCRdb itself trimmed the public reads at Q25 with fastp, ran MiXCR and retained productive beta chains. Rows are unified per CDR3 protein, each entry keeping the most common DNA and genes. For this sample the table gives fewer than 900,000 distinct CDR3 sequences, of which 18% were detected only once. The leading ten clones occupy roughly 17% of the sample. What was sequenced was blood. These receptors all stem from a woman between 50 and 59 years old with Graves' hyperthyroidism that later progressed to Graves' ophthalmopathy.

At least ten counts were recorded for this clonotype. The rearrangement joins TRBV12-3 or TRBV12-4 to TRBJ1-5; 10 positions match TRBD1. This CDR3 is 17 amino acids long. The V segment lost 6 bases and the J segment 6 bases; nucleotides outside the gene matches: 14. The CDR3 here is CASSNSIDRGQRQPQHF. The CDR3 nucleotides read TGTGCCAGCAGCAACTCCATTGACAGGGGGCAACGTCAGCCCCAGCATTTT.

The rearrangement links TRBV12-3 or TRBV12-4 to TRBJ1-4; a weak D match, TRBD1 (6 bases). The CDR3 runs to 13 residues. V gave up 6 bases and J gave up 5 bases, with 10 bases separating them. The CDR3 reads CASRDSLNEKLFF. Written as DNA, the CDR3 is TGTGCCAGCAGGGACAGCTTAAATGAAAAACTGTTTTTT.

This clonotype was recorded many times. V is TRBV20-1 and J is TRBJ1-1; TRBD1 might be the D (5 bases). This CDR3 is built from 14 residues. Germline V gene data show CDR1 as DFQATT and CDR2 as SNEGSKA (reference sequence). Trimming removed 3 bases at V and 1 base at J, with 12 bases between. The chain's CDR3 is CSASGAEENTEAFF. Here the CDR3 DNA reads TGCAGTGCTAGTGGGGCAGAAGAGAACACTGAAGCTTTCTTT.

The chain recombines TRBV2 with TRBJ1-2; 8 bases align to TRBD1. J gave up 6 bases and V 3 bases, and 3 bases lay outside the gene matches. Germline-derived CDR1 and CDR2 are SNHLY and FYNNEI. The CDR3 runs to 13 residues. In DNA, the CDR3 is TGTGCCAGCAGTGAGGGGACAGGCCATGGCTACACCTTC. It specifies CASSEGTGHGYTF.

The J gene is TRBJ2-7, the V gene TRBV2; D possibly matches TRBD1 or TRBD2 (5 bases each). V was trimmed by 7 bases and J by 2 bases, leaving 12 bases between them. The CDR3 covers 13 residues. CDR1 and CDR2 from the germline V gene are SNHLY and FYNNEI. In DNA, the CDR3 is TGTGCCAGCACCGGGACGGACACCTACGAGCAGTACTTC. It codes for CASTGTDTYEQYF.

In its sample, this clonotype was seen many times. The rearrangement joins TRBV2 to TRBJ1-5, with 11 bases aligning to TRBD1. The V and J ends lost 7 bases and 5 bases, in that order; junction bases with no gene match: 16. The CDR3 is made up of 18 amino acids. In germline, CDR1 is SNHLY, CDR2 FYNNEI. The CDR3 region has the DNA TGTGCCAGCATACGATACCCCGGGACAGGGGGATTCGATCAGCCCCAGCATTTT. As protein: CASIRYPGTGGFDQPQHF.

This clonotype was recorded a few times. An end of the junction differs from the germline gene, which may be a read error. V and J are TRBV5-1 and TRBJ1-2; D is ambiguous. Germline CDR1 and CDR2: SGHRS and YFSETQ. The CDR3 is 13 amino acids. The CDR3, as DNA: TGCGCCAGCAGCTTGGGCAATAACAATGGCTACACCTTC. This gives the protein CASSLGNNNGYTF.

V gene TRBV7-9 combines with J gene TRBJ2-5; D perhaps matches TRBD1 (5 bases). Trimming stripped 8 bases from V and 5 bases from J, with 12 bases between. Germline V CDR1 and CDR2: SEHNR, FQNEAQ (reference sequence). CDR3 size: 12 residues. The DNA of the CDR3 is TGTGCCAGCCGCACTGGGGCCGAGACCCAGTACTTC. It yields the protein CASRTGAETQYF.